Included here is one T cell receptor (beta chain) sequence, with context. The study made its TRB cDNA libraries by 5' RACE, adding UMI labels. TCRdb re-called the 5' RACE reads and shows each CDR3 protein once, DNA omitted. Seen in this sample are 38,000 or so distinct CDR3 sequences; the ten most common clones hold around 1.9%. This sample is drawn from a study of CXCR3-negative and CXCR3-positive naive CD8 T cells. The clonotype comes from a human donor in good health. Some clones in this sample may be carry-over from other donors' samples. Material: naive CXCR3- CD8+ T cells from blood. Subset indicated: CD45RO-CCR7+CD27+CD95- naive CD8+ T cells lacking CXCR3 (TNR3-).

The CDR3: CASSLVRIEAFF. The rearrangement joins TRBV7-8 to TRBJ1-1. The CDR3 runs 12 residues. Per the germline V gene, CDR1 is SGHVS and CDR2 is FQNEAQ. Full variable domain (rest looked up from reference TRBV7-8 and TRBJ1-1): GAGVSQSPRYKVAKRGQDVALRCDPISGHVSLFWYQQALGQGPEFLTYFQNEAQLDKSGLPSDRFFAERPEGSVSTLKIQRTQQEDSAVYLCASSLVRIEAFFGQGTRLTVV.